A single sample gave rise to the 23 T cell receptor beta chains below, sequenced in a study of T cell responses to AZD1222 COVID-19 vaccine. Profiling relied on immunoSEQ multiplex PCR, and the TCRdb table lists in-frame clones only, not all of them. The table records about 160,000 clones, about 93% of them present only once. The sample in question was peripheral blood, obtained on day 0 of AZD1222 vaccination. The receptors were sampled from an adult in good health.

This chain uses TRBV2 with TRBJ1-6; unclear D gene. Germline lookup yields CDR1 SNHLY and CDR2 FYNNEI. V was pared by 3 bases and J by 5 bases, with 11 bases between. The CDR3 runs 15 residues. The chain's CDR3 is CASSERSKNNSPLHF. Here the CDR3 DNA reads TGTGCCAGCAGTGAGAGGAGCAAAAATAATTCACCCCTCCACTTT.

This clone was detected only once. J is TRBJ2-4 and V is TRBV18, with TRBD1 as a possible D gene (6 bases). There are 14 residues in the CDR3. CDR1 and CDR2 from the germline V gene are KGHSH and LQKENI. Trimming shortened V by 3 bases and J by 4 bases, and 10 bases separated the two germline ends. CDR3 nucleotide sequence: TGTGCCAGCTCACCCGGACAGACTAAAAACATTCAGTACTTC. Protein sequence: CASSPGQTKNIQYF.

The DNA of the CDR3 is TGTGCCAGCAGCGCAGCGTATAGCAATCAGCCCCAGCATTTT. Its protein is CASSAAYSNQPQHF. The chain links TRBV6-5 to TRBJ1-5; D not certain. V was trimmed by 6 bases and J by 0 bases, leaving 9 bases between them. The CDR3 is 14 amino acids. CDR1 and CDR2 from the germline V gene are MNHEY and SVGAGI.

This chain links TRBV10-3 with TRBJ1-2, with TRBD1 identical over 8 bases. Germline assignment: CDR1 ENHRY and CDR2 SYGVKD. J gave up 7 bases and V 3 bases, and 10 bases lay outside the gene matches. The CDR3 is made up of 15 amino acids. DNA for the CDR3: TGTGCCATCAGTGACCCTGACAGGGGCCAGGGTGGCTACACCTTC. The encoded protein is CAISDPDRGQGGYTF.

The count of this clone is one. V gene TRBV7-9 combines with J gene TRBJ2-1; TRBD2 aligns across 9 bases. The V and J ends lost 5 bases and 1 base, in that order; junction bases with no gene match: 12. This CDR3 contains 18 residues. Looked up from germline, CDR1 is SEHNR and CDR2 is FQNEAQ (reference sequence). DNA for the CDR3: TGTGCCAGCAGCCGTCCAACAGTAGCGGGAGATTCCTACAATGAGCAGTTCTTC. Residues: CASSRPTVAGDSYNEQFF.

J is TRBJ1-1 and V is TRBV28; no reliable D call. CDR3 length: 16 amino acids. The germline V and J ends were trimmed by 8 bases and 4 bases, with 23 bases remaining between them. Germline V gene lookup returns CDR1 MDHEN and CDR2 SYDVKM. CDR3 sequence (DNA): TGTGCCAGCCCGCCTAAATTTCAAGGGATGAGCACTGAAGCTTTCTTT. Its translation: CASPPKFQGMSTEAFF.

This chain joins TRBV2 and TRBJ1-1, with a weak D call TRBD1 (5 bases). V lost 9 bases to trimming and J lost 5 bases, with 19 bases between them. CDR1 is SNHLY and CDR2 is FYNNEI in the germline V gene. This CDR3 is 14 amino acids long. CDR3 sequence: CASRQGEGRTEAFF. CDR3 in DNA: TGTGCCAGTCGTCAGGGAGAGGGGCGGACTGAAGCTTTCTTT.

The V gene is TRBV19, the J gene TRBJ1-6, with D possibly TRBD1 on 5 matching bases. From germline, CDR1 is LNHDA and CDR2 SQIVND (reference sequence). CDR3 length: 15 amino acids. V lost 5 bases, J lost 7 bases, and 15 bases lay in between. This CDR3 is CASSVIRDGNSPLHF. The CDR3 nucleotides are TGTGCCAGTAGTGTGATCCGGGACGGGAATTCACCCCTCCACTTT. The complete variable domain, with remaining parts taken from reference TRBV19 and TRBJ1-6, reads DGGITQSPKYLFRKEGQNVTLSCEQNLNHDAMYWYRQDPGQGLRLIYYSQIVNDFQKGDIAEGYSVSREKKESFPLTVTSAQKNPTAFYLCASSVIRDGNSPLHFGNGTRLTVT.

CDR3 in amino acids: CASSLGGIAEAFF. The CDR3 DNA follows: TGTGCCAGCAGCTTGGGGGGGATAGCTGAAGCTTTCTTT. The chain combines TRBV5-6 with TRBJ1-1; maybe TRBD1 (5 bases). The CDR3 length is 13 residues. V was shortened by 0 bases and J by 6 bases, with 9 bases between the two germline ends. Germline V gene data show CDR1 as SGHDT and CDR2 as YYEEEE.

This chain uses TRBV9 with TRBJ2-1; D call uncertain. This CDR3 contains 14 residues. Germline V gene lookup returns CDR1 SGDLS and CDR2 YYNGEE. V lost 0 bases and J lost 6, with 10 bases in between. CDR3 DNA sequence: TGTGCCAGCAGCGTAGCTGGGTGGAGCAATGAGCAGTTCTTC. Amino acids: CASSVAGWSNEQFF.

This rearrangement joins TRBV6-5 to TRBJ2-3; 8 bases align to TRBD1. J gave up 1 base and V 6 bases, and 0 bases lay outside the gene matches. Germline assignment: CDR1 MNHEY and CDR2 SVGAGI. The CDR3 loop spans 13 amino acids. The CDR3 reads CASRGQGTDTQYF. The CDR3 DNA follows: TGTGCCAGCAGGGGACAGGGCACAGATACGCAGTATTTT.

The V call is TRBV6-5, the J call TRBJ1-5; D not resolved. Trimming removed 0 bases from V and 6 bases from J, with 6 bases in between. CDR1 is MNHEY and CDR2 is SVGAGI in the germline V gene. The length of the CDR3 is 13 residues. CDR3 sequence reads: CASSYSRAQPQHF. The DNA of the CDR3 is TGTGCCAGCAGTTACTCGAGGGCTCAGCCCCAGCATTTT.

The chain combines TRBV30 with TRBJ2-5, with D unclear. Between the trimmed V and J ends, which lost 3 bases and 5 bases, there was a span of 7 bases. Germline V CDR1 and CDR2: GTSNPN, SVGIG (reference sequence). The CDR3 length is 11 residues. CDR3 region: CAWRVEETQYF. In nucleotides, the CDR3 is TGTGCCTGGAGGGTAGAGGAGACCCAGTACTTC.

The CDR3 DNA reads TGTGCCAGCAGCTTAGAGGATATTGAAGCTTTCTTT. This encodes CASSLEDIEAFF. This chain links TRBV7-9 with TRBJ1-1; D remains unclear. V was trimmed by 1 base and J by 7 bases, leaving 7 bases between them. Looked up from germline, CDR1 is SEHNR and CDR2 is FQNEAQ (reference sequence). This CDR3 spans 12 amino acids.

The gene calls are TRBV19 and TRBJ1-3; 7 nucleotides line up with TRBD1. Germline lookup yields CDR1 LNHDA and CDR2 SQIVND (reference sequence). The CDR3 length is 15 residues. J lost 0 bases, V lost 4 bases, and 3 bases had no gene match. The CDR3 nucleotides read TGTGCCAGTAGTACCCGGGACAGCTCTGGAAACACCATATATTTT. This encodes CASSTRDSSGNTIYF.

The chain combines TRBV28 with TRBJ2-5; D is tentatively TRBD1 or TRBD2 (6 bases each). Trimming took 5 bases from V and 13 from J, leaving 14 bases between them. The CDR3 contains 11 residues. Germline CDR1 MDHEN, CDR2 SYDVKM. As DNA, the CDR3 is TGTGCCAGCAGTCACAGGGACTCCAGGTACTTC. Translation: CASSHRDSRYF.

The rearrangement links TRBV2 to TRBJ1-6, with a weak D call TRBD1 (5 bases). Trimming left V 0 bases short and J 13 bases short, with 10 bases between. This CDR3 is built from 13 residues. Germline values: CDR1 SNHLY, CDR2 FYNNEI. The CDR3: CASSEAGTRPLHF. DNA of the CDR3: TGTGCCAGCAGTGAAGCAGGGACCAGGCCCCTCCACTTT.

V usage is TRBV7-9 and J usage is TRBJ2-1, with TRBD1 matching 12 bases. The V and J ends lost 5 bases and 5 bases, in that order; junction bases with no gene match: 4. Germline V CDR1 and CDR2: SEHNR, FQNEAQ (reference sequence). The CDR3 has 15 amino acids. CDR3 protein: CASSQGQGAHNEQFF. CDR3 DNA sequence: TGTGCCAGCAGCCAGGGACAGGGGGCCCACAATGAGCAGTTCTTC.

This sequence joins TRBV4-1 and TRBJ1-2, with D unclear. Deletions cut 2 bases from V and 6 bases from J, with 16 bases between. This CDR3 has 15 residues. Germline V gives CDR1 MGHRA, CDR2 YSYEKL. The CDR3 region has the DNA TGCGCCAGCAGCCAATCACCCCCATCCTTCGATGGCTACACCTTC. This translates into CASSQSPPSFDGYTF.

J is TRBJ1-2 and V is TRBV2; D might be TRBD1 (5 bases). The CDR3 totals 14 residues. Trimming stripped 4 bases from V and 5 bases from J, with 14 bases between. Germline CDR1 and CDR2: SNHLY and FYNNEI. The CDR3 DNA reads as TGTGCCAGCAGTGGTGAGACAGACCTTTATGGCTACACCTTC. Translated: CASSGETDLYGYTF.

The CDR3 bases are TGTGCCAGCAGTTCCCGCCCCCCCTTTACAGGGCTTGCTTCACCCCTCCACTTT. Translation gives CASSSRPPFTGLASPLHF. The chain has TRBV28 and TRBJ1-6, with a tentative D call TRBD1 (6 bases). From germline, CDR1 is MDHEN and CDR2 SYDVKM. The CDR3 has 18 residues. V dropped 4 bases and J dropped 9 bases, with 25 bases sitting between them.

The chain carries TRBV15 and TRBJ2-1; 8 bases are a match to TRBD2. The CDR3 length is 16 residues. The germline CDR1 and CDR2 sequences are LNHNV and YYDKDF (reference sequence). V lost 9 bases, J lost 0 bases, and 10 bases stayed unmatched. The DNA of the CDR3 is TGTGCCACTCAAAACCACGGGGGGGCCTCCTACAATGAGCAGTTCTTC. Its protein is CATQNHGGASYNEQFF.

The table lists this clone with a few counts. J is TRBJ1-2 and V is TRBV7-9, with TRBD1 matching 7 bases. CDR1 is SEHNR, CDR2 FQNEAQ, per germline (reference sequence). This CDR3 comprises 14 residues. After removal of 5 bases from V and 8 bases from J, the junction contained 11 bases not matched to a gene. The CDR3 DNA reads TGTGCCAGCAGCCCCGGGGACAGATGGAACGGCTACACCTTC. Its translation: CASSPGDRWNGYTF. The full variable domain, its missing parts supplied by reference TRBV7-9 and TRBJ1-2, is DTGVSQNPRHKITKRGQNVTFRCDPISEHNRLYWYRQTLGQGPEFLTYFQNEAQLEKSRLLSDRFSAERPKGSFSTLEIQRTEQGDSAMYLCASSPGDRWNGYTFGSGTRLTVV.